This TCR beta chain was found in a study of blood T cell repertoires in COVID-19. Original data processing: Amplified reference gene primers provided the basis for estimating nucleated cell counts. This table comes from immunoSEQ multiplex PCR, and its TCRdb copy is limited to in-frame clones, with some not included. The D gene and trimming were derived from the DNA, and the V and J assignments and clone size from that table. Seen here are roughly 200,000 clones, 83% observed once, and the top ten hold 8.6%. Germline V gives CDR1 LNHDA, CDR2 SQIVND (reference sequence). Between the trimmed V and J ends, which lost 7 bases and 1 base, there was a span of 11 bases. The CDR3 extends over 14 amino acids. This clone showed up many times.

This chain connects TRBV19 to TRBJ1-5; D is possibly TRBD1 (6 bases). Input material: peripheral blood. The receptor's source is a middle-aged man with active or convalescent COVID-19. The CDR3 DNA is TGTGCCAGTACAGGGGAAAGGAGCAATCAGCCCCAGCATTTT. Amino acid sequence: CASTGERSNQPQHF.